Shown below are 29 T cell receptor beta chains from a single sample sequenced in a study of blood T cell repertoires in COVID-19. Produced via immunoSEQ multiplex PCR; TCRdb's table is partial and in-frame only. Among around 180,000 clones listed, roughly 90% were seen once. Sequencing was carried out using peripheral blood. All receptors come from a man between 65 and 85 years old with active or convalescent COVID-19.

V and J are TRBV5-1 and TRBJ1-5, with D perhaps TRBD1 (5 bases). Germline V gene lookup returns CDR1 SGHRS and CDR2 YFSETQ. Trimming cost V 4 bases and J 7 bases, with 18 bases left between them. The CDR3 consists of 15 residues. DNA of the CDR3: TGCGCCAGCAGCCCCTCCGTGGGGCTCGGGCAGCCCCAGCATTTT. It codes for CASSPSVGLGQPQHF.

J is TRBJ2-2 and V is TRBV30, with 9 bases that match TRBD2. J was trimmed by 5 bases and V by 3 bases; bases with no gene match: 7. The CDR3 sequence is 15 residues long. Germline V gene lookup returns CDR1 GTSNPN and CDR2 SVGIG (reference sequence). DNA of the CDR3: TGTGCCTGGAGGGGCGCGGGGGGGCCAACCGGGGAGCTGTTTTTT. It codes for CAWRGAGGPTGELFF.

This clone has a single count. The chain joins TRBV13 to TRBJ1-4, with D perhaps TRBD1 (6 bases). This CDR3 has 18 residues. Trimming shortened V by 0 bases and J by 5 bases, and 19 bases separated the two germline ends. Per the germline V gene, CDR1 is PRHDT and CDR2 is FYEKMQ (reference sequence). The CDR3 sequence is CASSLGFLSGTSNEKLFF. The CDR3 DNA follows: TGTGCCAGCAGCTTAGGATTCCTTTCGGGGACAAGCAATGAAAAACTGTTTTTT.

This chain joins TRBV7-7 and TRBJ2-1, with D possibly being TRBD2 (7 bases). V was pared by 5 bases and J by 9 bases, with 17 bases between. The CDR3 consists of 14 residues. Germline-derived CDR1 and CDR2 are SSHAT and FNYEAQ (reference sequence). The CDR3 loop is CASSPGGAVGEQFF. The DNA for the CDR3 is TGTGCCAGCAGCCCTGGGGGGGCCGTTGGTGAGCAGTTCTTC.

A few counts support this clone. CDR3 protein: CASNRDSNYGYTF. CDR3 DNA: TGTGCCAGTAACCGGGACAGTAACTATGGCTACACCTTC. This sequence joins TRBV2 and TRBJ1-2; 7 nucleotides match TRBD1. The V gene's germline CDR1 is SNHLY and CDR2 FYNNEI. Trimming took 9 bases from V and 1 from J; bases not matched to a gene: 5. The CDR3 has 13 residues.

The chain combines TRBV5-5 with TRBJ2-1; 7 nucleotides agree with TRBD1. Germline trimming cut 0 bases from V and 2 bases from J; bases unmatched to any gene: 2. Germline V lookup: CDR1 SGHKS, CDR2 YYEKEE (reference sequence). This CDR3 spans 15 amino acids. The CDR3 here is CASSLDQGAYNEQFF. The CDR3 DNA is TGTGCCAGCAGCTTGGACCAGGGGGCCTACAATGAGCAGTTCTTC. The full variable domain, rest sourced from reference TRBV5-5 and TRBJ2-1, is DAGVTQSPTHLIKTRGQQVTLRCSPISGHKSVSWYQQVLGQGPQFIFQYYEKEERGRGNFPDRFSARQFPNYSSELNVNALLLGDSALYLCASSLDQGAYNEQFFGPGTRLTVL.

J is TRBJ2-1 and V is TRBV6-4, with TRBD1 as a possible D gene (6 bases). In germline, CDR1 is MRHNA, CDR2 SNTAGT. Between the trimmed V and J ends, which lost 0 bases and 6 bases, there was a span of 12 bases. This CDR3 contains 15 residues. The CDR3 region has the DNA TGTGCCAGCAGTGACTCTAGACAGGATTCCAATGAGCAGTTCTTC. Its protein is CASSDSRQDSNEQFF.

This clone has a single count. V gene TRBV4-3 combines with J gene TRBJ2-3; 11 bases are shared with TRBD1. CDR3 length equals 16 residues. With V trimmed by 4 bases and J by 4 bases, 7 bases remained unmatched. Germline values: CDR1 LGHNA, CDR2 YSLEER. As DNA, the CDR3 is TGCGCCAGCAGCCCTCGGACAGGGGGCGACCCAGATACGCAGTATTTT. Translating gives CASSPRTGGDPDTQYF.

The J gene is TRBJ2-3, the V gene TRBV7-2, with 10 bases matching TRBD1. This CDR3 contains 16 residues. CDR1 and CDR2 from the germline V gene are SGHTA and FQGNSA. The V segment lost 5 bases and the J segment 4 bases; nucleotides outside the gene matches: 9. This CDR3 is CASSPRQGAGADTQYF. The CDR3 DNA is TGTGCCAGCAGCCCCCGACAGGGGGCTGGTGCAGATACGCAGTATTTT.

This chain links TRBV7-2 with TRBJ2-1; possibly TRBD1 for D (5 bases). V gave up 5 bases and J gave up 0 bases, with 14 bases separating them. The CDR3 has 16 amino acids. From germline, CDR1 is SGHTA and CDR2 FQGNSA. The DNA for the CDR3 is TGTGCCAGCAGCCCAGGGCGGTCTCGCTCCTACAATGAGCAGTTCTTC. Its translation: CASSPGRSRSYNEQFF.

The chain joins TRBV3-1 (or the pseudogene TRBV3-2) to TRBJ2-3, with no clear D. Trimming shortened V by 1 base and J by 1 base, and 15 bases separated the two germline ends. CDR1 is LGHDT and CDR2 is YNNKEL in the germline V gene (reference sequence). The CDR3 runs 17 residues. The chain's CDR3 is CASSQGGGGRGTDTQYF. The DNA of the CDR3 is TGTGCCAGCAGCCAAGGAGGCGGCGGCCGGGGCACAGATACGCAGTATTTT.

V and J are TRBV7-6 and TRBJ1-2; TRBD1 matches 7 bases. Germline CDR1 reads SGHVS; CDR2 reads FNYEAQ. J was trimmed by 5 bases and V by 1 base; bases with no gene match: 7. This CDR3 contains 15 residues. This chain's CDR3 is CASSLGTRGAYGYTF. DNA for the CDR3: TGTGCCAGCAGCTTAGGAACCAGGGGGGCATATGGCTACACCTTC.

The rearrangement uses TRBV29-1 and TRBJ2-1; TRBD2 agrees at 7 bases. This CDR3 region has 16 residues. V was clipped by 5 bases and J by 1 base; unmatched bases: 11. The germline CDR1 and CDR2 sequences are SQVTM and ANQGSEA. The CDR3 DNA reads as TGCAGCGTTAAAAGCGGGGATCTTAGTTCCTACAATGAGCAGTTCTTC. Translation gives CSVKSGDLSSYNEQFF.

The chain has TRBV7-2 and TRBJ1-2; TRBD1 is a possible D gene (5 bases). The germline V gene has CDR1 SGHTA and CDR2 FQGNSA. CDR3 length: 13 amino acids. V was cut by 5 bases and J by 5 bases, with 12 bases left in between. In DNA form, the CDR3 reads TGTGCCAGCAGCCAGTCAGGGAAGTATGGCTACACCTTC. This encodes CASSQSGKYGYTF.

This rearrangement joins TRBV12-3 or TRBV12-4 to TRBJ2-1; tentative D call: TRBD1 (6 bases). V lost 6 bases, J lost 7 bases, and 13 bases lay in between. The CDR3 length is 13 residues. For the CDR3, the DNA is TGTGCCAGCAGGAACCGGGACACTAATGAGCAGTTCTTC. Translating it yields CASRNRDTNEQFF.

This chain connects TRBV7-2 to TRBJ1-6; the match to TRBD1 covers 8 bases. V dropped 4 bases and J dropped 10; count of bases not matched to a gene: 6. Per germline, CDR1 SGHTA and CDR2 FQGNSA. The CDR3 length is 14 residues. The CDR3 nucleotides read TGTGCCAGCAGCTCCAGGACAGGGCTCTCACCCCTCCACTTT. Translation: CASSSRTGLSPLHF.

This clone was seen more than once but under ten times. In DNA, the CDR3 is TGTGCCAGCAGCTTAGTGGGACAGGGTTACAATGAGCAGTTCTTC. It is translated as CASSLVGQGYNEQFF. The chain employs TRBV7-2 and TRBJ2-1; 9 bases line up with TRBD1. V dropped 1 base and J dropped 4; count of bases not matched to a gene: 2. Germline assignment: CDR1 SGHTA and CDR2 FQGNSA. The CDR3 is 15 residues long.

CDR3 loop: CASSESPDNEQFF. The CDR3 DNA is TGTGCCAGCAGTGAAAGTCCAGACAATGAGCAGTTCTTC. This chain connects TRBV2 to TRBJ2-1; D is undetermined. Germline assignment: CDR1 SNHLY and CDR2 FYNNEI. V was pared by 2 bases and J by 5 bases, with 7 bases between. The CDR3 is 13 amino acids.

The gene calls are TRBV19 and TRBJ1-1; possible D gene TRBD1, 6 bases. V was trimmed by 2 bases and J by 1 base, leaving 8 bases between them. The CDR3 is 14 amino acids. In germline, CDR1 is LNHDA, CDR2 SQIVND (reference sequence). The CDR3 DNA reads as TGTGCCAGTAGTATACAGGGGCGGAACACTGAAGCTTTCTTT. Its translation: CASSIQGRNTEAFF.

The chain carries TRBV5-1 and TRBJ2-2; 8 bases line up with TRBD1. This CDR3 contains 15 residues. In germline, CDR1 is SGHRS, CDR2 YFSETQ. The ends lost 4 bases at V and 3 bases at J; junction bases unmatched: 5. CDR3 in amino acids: CASSLRTGYTGELFF. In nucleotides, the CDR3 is TGCGCCAGCAGCCTTCGGACAGGGTACACCGGGGAGCTGTTTTTT.

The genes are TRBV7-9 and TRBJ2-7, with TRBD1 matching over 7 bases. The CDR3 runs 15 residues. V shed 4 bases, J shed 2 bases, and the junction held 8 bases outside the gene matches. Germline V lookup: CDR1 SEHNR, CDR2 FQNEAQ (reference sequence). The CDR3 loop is CASSSRQGLTYEQYF. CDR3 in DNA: TGTGCCAGCAGCTCGAGACAGGGCCTCACCTACGAGCAGTACTTC.

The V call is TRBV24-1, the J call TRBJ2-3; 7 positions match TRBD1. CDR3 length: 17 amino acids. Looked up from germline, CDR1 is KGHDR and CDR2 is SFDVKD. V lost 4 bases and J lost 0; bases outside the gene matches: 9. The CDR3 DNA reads TGTGCCACCAGTGACCGTGGGACAGCGACTAGCACAGATACGCAGTATTTT. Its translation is CATSDRGTATSTDTQYF.

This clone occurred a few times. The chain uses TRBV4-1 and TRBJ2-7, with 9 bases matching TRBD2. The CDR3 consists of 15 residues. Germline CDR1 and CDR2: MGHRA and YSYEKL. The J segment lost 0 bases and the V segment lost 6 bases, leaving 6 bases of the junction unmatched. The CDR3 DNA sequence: TGCGCCAGCAGACCTCTAGCGGGGCCCTCCTACGAGCAGTACTTC. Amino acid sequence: CASRPLAGPSYEQYF.

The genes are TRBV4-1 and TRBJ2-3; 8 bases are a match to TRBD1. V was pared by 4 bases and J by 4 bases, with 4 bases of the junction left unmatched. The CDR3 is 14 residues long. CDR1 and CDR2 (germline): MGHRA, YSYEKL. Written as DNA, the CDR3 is TGCGCCAGCAGCCCGACAGGGGTGGCAGATACGCAGTATTTT. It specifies CASSPTGVADTQYF.

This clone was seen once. Here the CDR3 DNA reads TGCGCCAGCAGCTTACGGGTCCAGGGAGGTAATGAAAAACTGTTTTTT. Translation: CASSLRVQGGNEKLFF. V and J are TRBV5-1 and TRBJ1-4, with D perhaps TRBD1 (5 bases). The V gene lost 2 bases and the J gene lost 4 bases, with 15 bases spanning the gap. In germline, CDR1 is SGHRS, CDR2 YFSETQ. This CDR3 is built from 16 residues.

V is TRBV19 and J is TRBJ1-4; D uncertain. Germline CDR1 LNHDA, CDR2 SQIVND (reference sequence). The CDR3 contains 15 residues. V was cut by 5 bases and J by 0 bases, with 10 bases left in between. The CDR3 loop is CASSVQLATNEKLFF. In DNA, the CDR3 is TGTGCCAGTAGTGTGCAGCTAGCAACTAATGAAAAACTGTTTTTT.

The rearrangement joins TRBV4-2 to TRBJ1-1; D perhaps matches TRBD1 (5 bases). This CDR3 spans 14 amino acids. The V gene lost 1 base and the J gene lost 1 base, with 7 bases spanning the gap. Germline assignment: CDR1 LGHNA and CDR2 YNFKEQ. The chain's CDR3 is CASSQADRNTEAFF. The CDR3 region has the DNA TGTGCCAGCAGCCAAGCTGACAGGAACACTGAAGCTTTCTTT.

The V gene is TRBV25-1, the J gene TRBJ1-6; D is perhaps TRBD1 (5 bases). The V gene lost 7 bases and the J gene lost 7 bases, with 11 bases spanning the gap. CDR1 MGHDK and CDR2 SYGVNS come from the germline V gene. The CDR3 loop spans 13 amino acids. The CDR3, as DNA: TGTGCCAGCAAAAAGACAGAGAATTCACCCCTCCACTTT. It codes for CASKKTENSPLHF.

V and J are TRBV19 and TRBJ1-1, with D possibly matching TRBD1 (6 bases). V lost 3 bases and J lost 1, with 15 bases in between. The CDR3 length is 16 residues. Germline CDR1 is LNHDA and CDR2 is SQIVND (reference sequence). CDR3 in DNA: TGTGCCAGTAGTATTGGAACAGGGCGGTCGAACACTGAAGCTTTCTTT. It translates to CASSIGTGRSNTEAFF.